One and the same sample provided the 5 T cell receptor beta chains below, sequenced in a study of blood T cells in healthy people across ages. PCR was performed a second time for about 7 to 12 cycles using a sample-barcoded 5' primer and a J-beta primer mix. TCRdb fed the 5' RACE reads into MiXCR, producing one record per CDR3 protein. The repertoire holds about 1.8 million distinct CDR3 sequences, about 50% seen once, with 2% to 2.5% in the top ten. The sequenced sample consisted of blood. Source of these receptors: a middle-aged woman in good health.

This clonotype was detected a few times. The rearrangement links TRBV7-2 to TRBJ1-2; D uncertain. CDR3 length: 13 residues. The V gene's germline CDR1 is SGHTA and CDR2 FQGNSA. V was cut by 4 bases and J by 8 bases, with 14 bases left in between. The CDR3: CASSSNSGNGYTF. The CDR3 DNA follows: TGTGCCAGCAGCTCAAACTCCGGGAACGGCTACACCTTC.

The chain recombines TRBV10-3 with TRBJ2-3; 7 bases map to TRBD1. With V trimmed by 7 bases and J by 1 base, 8 bases remained unmatched. This CDR3 spans 15 amino acids. From germline, CDR1 is ENHRY and CDR2 SYGVKD. The CDR3 sequence: CAIKEDRLGTDTQYF. CDR3 nucleotide sequence: TGTGCCATCAAGGAGGACAGGTTGGGCACAGATACGCAGTATTTT.

This clonotype was found a few times. V usage is TRBV24-1 and J usage is TRBJ2-7, with 10 nucleotides matching TRBD1. Trimming at V came to 6 bases and at J to 10 bases, leaving 11 bases not matched to a gene. Germline assignment: CDR1 KGHDR and CDR2 SFDVKD. The CDR3 extends over 14 amino acids. CDR3 loop: CATSTGGTGEAQYF. The CDR3 region has the DNA TGTGCCACCAGTACTGGGGGGACAGGGGAGGCTCAGTACTTC.

The gene calls are TRBV20-1 and TRBJ2-3; unclear D gene. Germline CDR1 and CDR2: DFQATT and SNEGSKA (reference sequence). V was cut by 0 bases and J by 0 bases, with 4 bases left in between. The CDR3 runs to 13 residues. CDR3 loop: CSAREGSTDTQYF. The CDR3 nucleotides read TGCAGTGCTAGAGAGGGGAGCACAGATACGCAGTATTTT.

The chain recombines TRBV15 with TRBJ2-7, with 7 nucleotides matching TRBD2. The end of the DNA aligns better with TRBJ2-5, so the J call may be wrong. The CDR3 runs to 16 residues. CDR1 LNHNV and CDR2 YYDKDF come from the germline V gene (reference sequence). CDR3 sequence: CATSGVRLAVQETQYF. The CDR3 region has the DNA TGTGCCACCAGCGGGGTCCGGCTAGCGGTCCAAGAGACCCAGTACTTC.